Below, 32 T cell receptor beta chains from the same sample are listed, as sequenced in a study of cytomegalovirus exposure and HLA in healthy donors. PCR used 60 Vbeta primers and 13 Jbeta primers. Clones were read by immunoSEQ multiplex PCR, and TCRdb kept only the in-frame ones, dropping some. This sample has tens of thousands of clones, with about 76% found just once. The sequencing input was PBMCs. These receptors were obtained from a male donor in good health and CMV-seropositive.

This clone was detected once. This rearrangement joins TRBV11-2 to TRBJ2-1; the D is unclear. CDR3 size: 13 residues. The ends were cut back, 2 bases at V and 4 bases at J, with 6 bases in the middle. The germline V gene has CDR1 SGHAT and CDR2 FQNNGV. The CDR3 sequence is CASSLWRYNEQFF. In nucleotides, the CDR3 is TGTGCCAGCAGCTTATGGAGATACAATGAGCAGTTCTTC.

V gene TRBV7-3 combines with J gene TRBJ2-1, with D tentatively TRBD1 (6 bases). Germline-derived CDR1 and CDR2 are SGHTA and FQGTGA. The V and J ends lost 5 bases and 3 bases respectively, with 17 bases between them. This CDR3 region has 16 residues. The CDR3 protein is CASSPSTGAVYNEQFF. DNA of the CDR3: TGTGCCAGCAGCCCCTCGACAGGAGCGGTCTACAATGAGCAGTTCTTC. Looking up the rest from reference TRBV7-3 and TRBJ2-1 gives the full variable domain: GAGVSQTPSNKVTEKGKYVELRCDPISGHTALYWYRQSLGQGPEFLIYFQGTGAADDSGLPNDRFFAVRPEGSVSTLKIQRTERGDSAVYLCASSPSTGAVYNEQFFGPGTRLTVL.

The chain carries TRBV4-1 and TRBJ2-7; weak D call: TRBD1 (5 bases). Trimming removed 0 bases at V and 4 bases at J, with 16 bases between. There are 16 residues in the CDR3. The germline CDR1 and CDR2 sequences are MGHRA and YSYEKL. CDR3 in amino acids: CASSQDRQGGVYEQYF. CDR3 bases: TGCGCCAGCAGCCAAGATCGCCAGGGTGGTGTATACGAGCAGTACTTC.

In this sample, this clone turned up a few times. The rearrangement links TRBV5-4 to TRBJ1-3, with TRBD1 as a possible D gene (5 bases). Looked up from germline, CDR1 is SGHNT and CDR2 is YYREEE (reference sequence). Trimming left V 0 bases short and J 6 bases short, with 10 bases between. The CDR3 spans 14 residues. As DNA, the CDR3 is TGTGCCAGCAGCTTGGCAGGACAATTAAACACCATATATTTT. Protein: CASSLAGQLNTIYF.

This clone was recorded only once. V gene TRBV9 combines with J gene TRBJ2-2, with TRBD1 identical over 8 bases. Germline values: CDR1 SGDLS, CDR2 YYNGEE. The CDR3 covers 15 residues. The V gene end was trimmed by 4 bases and the J gene end by 7 bases; junction bases not matched to a gene: 9. CDR3 nucleotides: TGTGCCAGCAGCACCTACCTACAGGGGGTCGGGGAGCTGTTTTTT. Amino acids: CASSTYLQGVGELFF.

This chain connects TRBV7-9 to TRBJ1-4, with a possible D match to TRBD1 (5 bases). CDR3 length: 14 amino acids. The V end lost 3 bases, the J end lost 4 bases, and 9 bases lay between the germline ends. From germline, CDR1 is SEHNR and CDR2 FQNEAQ (reference sequence). Written as DNA, the CDR3 is TGTGCCAGCAGCTTCTGGGGGGTTAATGAAAAACTGTTTTTT. This sequence encodes CASSFWGVNEKLFF.

CDR3 coding DNA: TGTGCCAGCAGCTTAGTTAGCGGGGCGACGTACAATGAGCAGTTCTTC. As protein: CASSLVSGATYNEQFF. The chain couples TRBV7-2 to TRBJ2-1; 8 bases are shared with TRBD2. Trimming removed 1 base from V and 4 bases from J; junction bases left unmatched: 6. Germline CDR1 is SGHTA and CDR2 is FQGNSA. The CDR3 runs to 16 residues.

The J gene is TRBJ2-7, the V gene TRBV25-1; no reliable D call. The CDR3 sequence is 13 residues long. Germline CDR1 and CDR2: MGHDK and SYGVNS. With 1 base removed from V and 3 bases from J, the gap between germline ends came to 7 bases. CDR3 nucleotide sequence: TGTGCCAGCAGTGAATCTCCCAGCTACGAGCAGTACTTC. This sequence encodes CASSESPSYEQYF.

This clone was seen only a few times. The J gene is TRBJ1-4, the V gene TRBV5-1; D not certain. Deletions cut 0 bases from V and 1 base from J, with 10 bases between. The CDR3 has 16 amino acids. Germline V gene data show CDR1 as SGHRS and CDR2 as YFSETQ. CDR3 nucleotide sequence: TGCGCCAGCAGCTTGGAATTGGGCCGAACTAATGAAAAACTGTTTTTT. It encodes CASSLELGRTNEKLFF. Complete variable domain (other parts from reference TRBV5-1 and TRBJ1-4): KAGVTQTPRYLIKTRGQQVTLSCSPISGHRSVSWYQQTPGQGLQFLFEYFSETQRNKGNFPGRFSGRQFSNSRSEMNVSTLELGDSALYLCASSLELGRTNEKLFFGSGTQLSVL.

This rearrangement joins TRBV19 to TRBJ2-1; D is perhaps TRBD2 (5 bases). In germline, CDR1 is LNHDA, CDR2 SQIVND (reference sequence). V lost 0 bases to trimming and J lost 7 bases, with 7 bases between them. The CDR3 extends over 13 amino acids. DNA of the CDR3: TGTGCCAGTAGTATAGAATCGGGGAATGAGCAGTTCTTC. It yields the protein CASSIESGNEQFF.

V gene TRBV19 combines with J gene TRBJ2-4; tentatively, D is TRBD1 (5 bases). Germline CDR1 is LNHDA and CDR2 is SQIVND (reference sequence). Trimming removed 1 base from V and 9 bases from J, with 13 bases in between. The CDR3 loop spans 14 amino acids. CDR3 amino acids: CASSIVGRQSIQYF. The CDR3 DNA reads TGTGCCAGTAGTATAGTGGGCAGACAGAGCATTCAGTACTTC.

This CDR3 reads CASSLARLAPYEQFF. The CDR3 DNA sequence: TGTGCCAGCAGCTTAGCCCGTCTAGCCCCCTATGAGCAGTTCTTC. V and J are TRBV11-2 and TRBJ2-1; D possibly corresponds to TRBD2 (5 bases). V gave up 1 base and J gave up 8 bases, with 15 bases separating them. CDR3 length: 15 amino acids. Germline V gene data show CDR1 as SGHAT and CDR2 as FQNNGV. Together with reference TRBV11-2 and TRBJ2-1, the CDR3 gives the full variable domain: EAGVAQSPRYKIIEKRQSVAFWCNPISGHATLYWYQQILGQGPKLLIQFQNNGVVDDSQLPKDRFSAERLKGVDSTLKIQPAKLEDSAVYLCASSLARLAPYEQFFGPGTRLTVL.

This sequence joins TRBV9 and TRBJ1-6; 9 bases are a match to TRBD1. Germline CDR1 and CDR2: SGDLS and YYNGEE. CDR3 length: 15 residues. J lost 10 bases, V lost 3 bases, and 8 bases had no gene match. CDR3: CASSAPGTGYSPLHF. The CDR3 DNA reads as TGTGCCAGCAGCGCCCCCGGGACAGGGTACTCACCCCTCCACTTT.

CDR3 sequence reads: CASSQDGGFRNEQFF. The DNA for the CDR3 is TGTGCCAGCAGCCAGGACGGAGGCTTCCGCAATGAGCAGTTCTTC. This chain uses TRBV2 with TRBJ2-1; D might be TRBD2 (5 bases). The CDR3 contains 15 residues. Trimming removed 6 bases at V and 6 bases at J, with 18 bases between. Germline V gene sequence: CDR1 SNHLY, CDR2 FYNNEI.

The V and J genes are TRBV5-1 and TRBJ2-3, with 7 bases fitting TRBD2. V gave up 1 base and J gave up 14 bases; unmatched junction bases: 10. CDR1 is SGHRS, CDR2 YFSETQ, per germline. The length of the CDR3 is 13 residues. CDR3 DNA sequence: TGCGCCAGCAGCTTGTGGGGGGGGGTGAGAGGGTATTTT. Its protein is CASSLWGGVRGYF.

This clone has a single count. The rearrangement joins TRBV6-5 to TRBJ2-7, with 9 bases identical to TRBD1. V shed 4 bases, J shed 5 bases, and the junction held 12 bases outside the gene matches. CDR1 MNHEY and CDR2 SVGAGI come from the germline V gene. There are 16 residues in the CDR3. The CDR3 bases are TGTGCCAGCAGTTCACCCCCCGGGACAGGGTACAACGAGCAGTACTTC. As protein: CASSSPPGTGYNEQYF.

This chain uses TRBV18 with TRBJ2-7; 8 nucleotides line up with TRBD1. Germline assignment: CDR1 KGHSH and CDR2 LQKENI. With V trimmed by 5 bases and J by 6 bases, 6 bases remained unmatched. This CDR3 has 13 residues. The CDR3 region has the DNA TGTGCCAGCTCAAAGACAGGGGAAGCCGAGCAGTACTTC. Translated: CASSKTGEAEQYF.

This sequence joins TRBV5-8 and TRBJ1-3; D remains ambiguous. Trimming left V 0 bases short and J 1 base short, with 11 bases between. Looked up from germline, CDR1 is SGHTS and CDR2 is YDEGEE. CDR3 size: 16 residues. The CDR3: CASSLVVIGSGNTIYF. CDR3 nucleotides: TGTGCCAGCAGCTTGGTCGTAATCGGTTCTGGAAACACCATATATTTT.

The chain's CDR3 is CASKRQGFRYGYTF. CDR3 coding DNA: TGTGCCAGTAAGCGACAGGGGTTCCGTTATGGCTACACCTTC. This chain connects TRBV19 to TRBJ1-2, with 8 bases lining up with TRBD1. The germline gives CDR1 LNHDA, CDR2 SQIVND (reference sequence). This CDR3 contains 14 residues. With V trimmed by 7 bases and J by 5 bases, 9 bases remained unmatched. The complete variable domain, with remaining parts taken from reference TRBV19 and TRBJ1-2, reads DGGITQSPKYLFRKEGQNVTLSCEQNLNHDAMYWYRQDPGQGLRLIYYSQIVNDFQKGDIAEGYSVSREKKESFPLTVTSAQKNPTAFYLCASKRQGFRYGYTFGSGTRLTVV.

The rearrangement joins TRBV7-8 to TRBJ1-4; 12 nucleotides agree with TRBD1. CDR3 length equals 15 residues. The germline CDR1 and CDR2 sequences are SGHVS and FQNEAQ. With 5 bases clipped from V and 11 bases from J, the junction kept 9 bases outside the gene matches. The CDR3 bases are TGTGCCAGCAGCCCAGGGGGACAGGGGGCGGGTAAACTGTTTTTT. Translation: CASSPGGQGAGKLFF.

The chain uses TRBV5-1 and TRBJ2-5, with 13 bases aligning to TRBD2. The junction had 12 bases not matched to a gene; V was cut back by 0 bases and J by 1 base. Germline V gene lookup returns CDR1 SGHRS and CDR2 YFSETQ. The CDR3 runs 20 residues. The CDR3 sequence is CASSLAPWTSGSPLQETQYF. CDR3 DNA sequence: TGCGCCAGCAGCTTGGCGCCCTGGACTAGCGGGAGTCCCCTCCAAGAGACCCAGTACTTC. Full variable domain (rest looked up from reference TRBV5-1 and TRBJ2-5): KAGVTQTPRYLIKTRGQQVTLSCSPISGHRSVSWYQQTPGQGLQFLFEYFSETQRNKGNFPGRFSGRQFSNSRSEMNVSTLELGDSALYLCASSLAPWTSGSPLQETQYFGPGTRLLVL.

Sample share makes this clone medium-sized. The chain has TRBV13 and TRBJ2-3, with 13 bases fitting TRBD2. CDR1 and CDR2 from the germline V gene are PRHDT and FYEKMQ (reference sequence). After removal of 5 bases from V and 11 bases from J, the junction contained 10 bases not matched to a gene. There are 15 residues in the CDR3. The CDR3 loop is CASSPTSGGAVLQYF. CDR3 in DNA: TGTGCCAGCAGCCCCACTAGCGGGGGGGCTGTATTGCAGTATTTT.

CDR3 protein: CASSIAARSGGLAGYEQYF. The CDR3 DNA is TGTGCCAGTAGTATAGCGGCCCGCAGTGGCGGACTTGCGGGCTACGAGCAGTACTTC. The chain carries TRBV19 and TRBJ2-7, with D perhaps matching TRBD2 (5 bases). The CDR3 extends over 19 amino acids. Trimming shortened V by 1 base and J by 3 bases, and 25 bases separated the two germline ends. Germline CDR1 is LNHDA and CDR2 is SQIVND (reference sequence).

The V and J genes are TRBV18 and TRBJ1-4; 7 bases line up with TRBD1. The CDR3 runs to 15 residues. J was trimmed by 4 bases and V by 5 bases; bases with no gene match: 7. CDR1 and CDR2 (germline): KGHSH, LQKENI. The CDR3 sequence is CASSSGQVVNEKLFF. In DNA form, the CDR3 reads TGTGCCAGCTCATCAGGACAGGTTGTTAATGAAAAACTGTTTTTT.

This clone occurred once. This chain joins TRBV28 and TRBJ2-5; 7 bases match TRBD1. The closer fit of TRBJ2-7 to the DNA end suggests the J call may be wrong. This CDR3 has 15 amino acids. Germline CDR1 reads MDHEN; CDR2 reads SYDVKM. CDR3 sequence: CASSLGGQSSYEQYF. CDR3 coding DNA: TGTGCCAGCAGTTTAGGGGGACAGAGCTCCTACGAGCAGTACTTC.

This rearrangement joins TRBV7-6 to TRBJ2-5, with 9 bases matching TRBD2. Germline V CDR1 and CDR2: SGHVS, FNYEAQ. This CDR3 comprises 14 residues. The ends lost 5 bases at V and 4 bases at J; junction bases unmatched: 5. CDR3 DNA: TGTGCCAGCAGCGCAACTAGCGGGTTAGAGACCCAGTACTTC. This gives the protein CASSATSGLETQYF.

This chain joins TRBV9 and TRBJ1-4, with no clear D. The ends were cut back, 0 bases at V and 8 bases at J, with 11 bases in the middle. Germline V gene data show CDR1 as SGDLS and CDR2 as YYNGEE. There are 14 residues in the CDR3. The chain's CDR3 is CASSVGLEGEKLFF. CDR3 DNA: TGTGCCAGCAGCGTAGGTTTGGAGGGAGAAAAACTGTTTTTT.

The chain employs TRBV10-3 and TRBJ2-2; D remains ambiguous. Germline lookup yields CDR1 ENHRY and CDR2 SYGVKD. V gave up 6 bases and J gave up 7 bases, with 9 bases separating them. The CDR3 is made up of 12 amino acids. CDR3 DNA sequence: TGTGCCATCAGACCAACGGGCGGGGAGCTGTTTTTT. Translating gives CAIRPTGGELFF.

J is TRBJ2-7 and V is TRBV5-6; 7 bases line up with TRBD2. This CDR3 has 13 amino acids. CDR1 and CDR2 (germline): SGHDT, YYEEEE. The V gene end was trimmed by 5 bases and the J gene end by 2 bases; junction bases not matched to a gene: 4. CDR3 protein: CASRGGSTYEQYF. In nucleotides, the CDR3 is TGTGCCAGCAGAGGCGGGAGCACCTACGAGCAGTACTTC.

The V gene is TRBV4-1, the J gene TRBJ2-7, with 9 nucleotides matching TRBD2. The CDR3 is 15 residues long. Trimming took 4 bases from V and 3 from J; bases not matched to a gene: 7. Germline V gene sequence: CDR1 MGHRA, CDR2 YSYEKL. As DNA, the CDR3 is TGCGCCAGCAGCCCCAAAGCTAGCGGGATCTACGAGCAGTACTTC. Translated: CASSPKASGIYEQYF.

This clone has only a few counts. The chain joins TRBV14 to TRBJ2-3; D not certain. Germline assignment: CDR1 SGHDN and CDR2 FVKESK. The CDR3 has 15 residues. Trimming cost V 5 bases and J 0 bases, with 12 bases left between them. The CDR3 sequence: CASSSATSSTDTQYF. The CDR3 region has the DNA TGTGCCAGCAGCTCGGCGACTTCTAGCACAGATACGCAGTATTTT.

The chain combines TRBV18 with TRBJ2-7; weak D call: TRBD2 (6 bases). The V end was cut by 4 bases, the J end by 0 bases, with 10 bases between. Germline loops: CDR1 KGHSH, CDR2 LQKENI. The CDR3 is 14 residues long. The chain's CDR3 is CASSHAGLSYEQYF. CDR3 DNA sequence: TGTGCCAGCTCACATGCGGGGCTCTCCTACGAGCAGTACTTC.